This T cell receptor beta chain comes out of a study of blood T cells in healthy people across ages. This clonotype was detected once. What it recognizes is unknown. A read error is possible here, since a much larger clone lies one base away. PBMCs, at least 6 million per sample, were isolated. Study-level findings and limits: TCR beta diversity per million T cells fell roughly linearly with age. The unsorted PBMCs prevented any conclusive comparison of naive versus antigen-experienced cells. Diversity was higher, and naive CD4+ cells more numerous, in long-lived donors than in aged donors.

Trimming removed 5 bases at V and 6 bases at J, with 11 bases between. The CDR3 length is 12 residues. For the second PCR, which ran for roughly 6 to 12 cycles, a sample-barcoded 5' primer and a J-beta primer mix were used. TCRdb recomputed calls from the 5' RACE reads with MiXCR, one row per CDR3 protein. The sample comprises 1,800,000 or so distinct CDR3 sequences, about two fifths of which are singletons, and roughly 24% rests with the top ten. The TCR comes from a human donor in good health. The specimen sequenced was blood. The chain employs TRBV12-3 or TRBV12-4 and TRBJ2-7; D remains ambiguous. The CDR3 sequence is CASSPTTLEQYF. CDR3 DNA: TGTGCCAGCAGTCCCACCACTCTCGAGCAGTACTTC.